This entry lists 9 T cell receptor beta chains sequenced from one sample in a study of T cells after yellow fever vaccination. Each CDR3 protein is one row after TCRdb ran MiXCR on the 5' RACE reads. The sample carries 600,000 to 750,000 distinct CDR3 sequences, about 12% recorded once. The sample was PBMCs, taken on the day of the yellow fever booster vaccination. All receptors come from a man aged 25-40 years who received the YFV17D yellow fever vaccine.

This clonotype showed up just a few times. The CDR3 nucleotides read TGTGCCAGCAATACGCTCTTTTCGTACTTGGACAGATCGAACACTGAAGCTTTCTTT. Amino acid sequence: CASNTLFSYLDRSNTEAFF. The genes are TRBV27 and TRBJ1-1, with D perhaps TRBD1 (6 bases). The V end was cut by 7 bases, the J end by 1 base, with 28 bases between. Germline CDR1 and CDR2: MNHEY and SMNVEV (reference sequence). The CDR3 totals 19 residues.

The chain links TRBV6-5 to TRBJ2-1; 9 bases match TRBD2. CDR1 and CDR2 from the germline V gene are MNHEY and SVGAGI. Unmatched junction bases numbered 5, after V lost 2 bases and J lost 6 bases. This CDR3 has 15 residues. CDR3 nucleotides: TGTGCCAGCAGTTACCTAGCGGGACCGATCAATGAGCAGTTCTTC. This sequence encodes CASSYLAGPINEQFF.

In its sample, this clonotype was seen a few times. The J gene is TRBJ2-7, the V gene TRBV20-1; no reliable D call. V shed 1 base and J shed 4 bases, with 8 bases lying between them. The CDR3 is made up of 12 amino acids. The germline gives CDR1 DFQATT, CDR2 SNEGSKA (reference sequence). The chain's CDR3 is CSARGGLYEQYF. DNA of the CDR3: TGCAGTGCTAGAGGAGGATTATACGAGCAGTACTTC.

In this sample, this clonotype turned up a few times. The gene calls are TRBV6-1 and TRBJ1-3; the match to TRBD1 covers 8 bases. Trimming removed 3 bases from V and 4 bases from J; junction bases left unmatched: 8. Per germline, CDR1 MNHNS and CDR2 SASEGT. The CDR3 is 16 residues long. In DNA form, the CDR3 reads TGTGCCAGCAGTGATCCCGGACAGGGAAAAGGAAACACCATATATTTT. Translated: CASSDPGQGKGNTIYF.

This clonotype was detected only a few times. The chain combines TRBV5-5 with TRBJ1-6; perhaps TRBD1 as D (5 bases). The length of the CDR3 is 15 residues. From germline, CDR1 is SGHKS and CDR2 YYEKEE (reference sequence). Trimming took 1 base from V and 8 from J, leaving 13 bases between them. The CDR3 DNA follows: TGTGCCAGCAGCTTGTCGGGCAGGGTTGATTCACCCCTCCACTTT. This translates into CASSLSGRVDSPLHF.

This clonotype was counted between two and nine times. The chain employs TRBV10-2 and TRBJ2-1; D remains ambiguous. The CDR3 is 15 amino acids. Germline V gene data show CDR1 as WSHSY and CDR2 as SAAADI. The V end lost 0 bases, the J end lost 8 bases, and 14 bases lay between the germline ends. CDR3 coding DNA: TGCGCCAGCAGTGAGTCGGGTAGGCCGATCCATGAGCAGTTCTTC. The encoded protein is CASSESGRPIHEQFF.

The V gene is TRBV29-1, the J gene TRBJ2-1; TRBD2 matches at 7 bases. J was trimmed by 4 bases and V by 4 bases; bases with no gene match: 7. From germline, CDR1 is SQVTM and CDR2 ANQGSEA. The CDR3 has 14 amino acids. CDR3 loop: CSVVQRGGYNEQFF. The CDR3 region has the DNA TGCAGCGTTGTACAGCGGGGCGGTTACAATGAGCAGTTCTTC.

This clonotype was seen only a few times. The gene calls are TRBV7-2 and TRBJ2-3; D is uncertain. V lost 2 bases, J lost 6 bases, and 12 bases lay in between. Germline-derived CDR1 and CDR2 are SGHTA and FQGNSA. The CDR3 runs to 14 residues. The CDR3 sequence is CASSLPPILDTQYF. CDR3 in DNA: TGTGCCAGCAGCTTACCCCCGATATTGGATACGCAGTATTTT.

Details on this clonotype: Relative to the germline gene, one junction end is altered; a read error may explain this. V usage is TRBV6-2 or TRBV6-3 and J usage is TRBJ2-7, with a possible D match to TRBD1 (5 bases). Per the germline V gene, CDR1 is MNHEY and CDR2 is SVGEGT. CDR3 length equals 14 residues. The CDR3 protein is CASSYVRGSDEQYF. CDR3 in DNA: TGTGCCAGCAGTTACGTAAGGGGCTCCGACGAGCAGTACTTC.